Listed below are T cell receptor beta chains from one sample, sequenced in a study of graft-versus-host responses after intestinal transplantation. TCRdb keeps only in-frame clones here, not all; method: immunoSEQ multiplex PCR. The data contain fewer than 120,000 clones, 93% of them seen just once; the ten biggest clones take up 0.4% to 0.55%. What these receptors recognize is not known. The sequencing used unstimulated CD8+ T cells sorted from spleen or lymph node cells, collected before intestinal transplant. All receptors come from a human donor who received an intestinal transplant. Both conserved end residues are part of each CDR3. Each record gives: V gene, clone size, CDR3 protein. A clone size is listed for some rows: how often the clone was seen (once, few, many), or a class if it is expanded.

V: TRBV6-5; size: .; CDR3: CASTPQAGEQYF
V: TRBV13; size: .; CDR3: CASTPRASGSYEQYF
V: TRBV10-3; size: .; CDR3: CAISARARDTQYF
V: TRBV11-2; size: .; CDR3: CASSPGQGVGETQYF
V: TRBV20-1; size: .; CDR3: CSANLGYEQYF
V: TRBV30; size: once; CDR3: CAFGVGHNEQFF
V: TRBV6-5; size: .; CDR3: CASSYWGVGGSYEQYF
V: TRBV7-9; size: .; CDR3: CASSLGSNEKLFF
V: TRBV19; size: .; CDR3: CASSTWDSINQPQHF
V: TRBV29-1; size: .; CDR3: CSATFGGGYTF
V: TRBV19; size: few; CDR3: CASSPSGVGETQYF
V: TRBV28; size: .; CDR3: CASSFGTARGNYNYGYTF
V: TRBV4-1; size: once; CDR3: CASSQDPGQGGEQYF
V: TRBV28; size: .; CDR3: CASSLGGEASYEQYF
V: TRBV20-1; size: .; CDR3: CSAGDVYEQYF
V: TRBV6-1; size: once; CDR3: CASSDRWYGDTPNYGYTF
V: TRBV7-9; size: once; CDR3: CASSLSVYSRYEQYF
V: TRBV28; size: .; CDR3: CASSSGLAGLSPLREVGDTQYF
V: TRBV27; size: .; CDR3: CASSLYQGSPNEKLFF
V: TRBV9; size: .; CDR3: CASSVGGTTDTQYF
V: TRBV30; size: .; CDR3: CAWSVEQGSEGSKNIQYF
V: TRBV11-2; size: .; CDR3: CASSLRALGVTNIQYF
V: TRBV25-1; size: .; CDR3: CASSEDWTQYF
V: TRBV14; size: .; CDR3: CASSHSLEGNTEAFF
V: TRBV29-1; size: .; CDR3: CSVVGGVYGYTF
V: TRBV9; size: .; CDR3: CASSVGLAVSTDTQYF